This record concerns one T cell receptor beta chain sequence. What it binds is not known. A 120-subject validation cohort, separate from the approximately 610-subject first cohort, supplied the donors. The CDR3 covers 14 residues. CDR1 and CDR2 from the germline V gene are SGHRS and YFSETQ. V was clipped by 5 bases and J by 4 bases, with 12 bases between them. TCRdb's copy holds only in-frame clones and misses some; the assay was immunoSEQ multiplex PCR. The sample has some 110,000 clones, about 93% seen once. The data originate from a study of cytomegalovirus exposure and HLA in healthy donors. Broader study findings: In vitro work confirmed that a few CMV-associated chains recognize CMV antigens. Most TCR sequences proved rare, with some public TCRs found in many donors. First-cohort TCR clusters tended to co-occur in the approximately 120 validation repertoires, a later analysis found.

Source material: PBMCs. This clonotype was sampled from a woman aged 18 to 35 in good health and CMV-seronegative. J is TRBJ2-2 and V is TRBV5-1; a weak D match, TRBD1 (6 bases). This chain's CDR3 is CASRLTGFTGELFF. The CDR3 nucleotides are TGCGCCAGCAGACTGACAGGATTCACCGGGGAGCTGTTTTTT.